This TCR beta chain appears in the sequencing data of a study of shared T cell receptors in the human thymus. Assay used: immunoSEQ multiplex PCR; TCRdb lists only in-frame clones, some missing. The table includes some 400,000 clones, 95% detected once. V shed 4 bases and J shed 1 base, with 11 bases lying between them. Germline V gene data show CDR1 as LNHNV and CDR2 as YYDKDF (reference sequence). The CDR3 has 15 residues. The sequencing sample was made of thymocytes. This rearrangement joins TRBV15 to TRBJ2-1; TRBD2 might be the D (5 bases). This receptor was obtained from a human donor. CDR3 sequence reads: CATSILAGSYNEQFF. Here the CDR3 DNA reads TGTGCCACCAGCATCCTAGCTGGTTCCTACAATGAGCAGTTCTTC.